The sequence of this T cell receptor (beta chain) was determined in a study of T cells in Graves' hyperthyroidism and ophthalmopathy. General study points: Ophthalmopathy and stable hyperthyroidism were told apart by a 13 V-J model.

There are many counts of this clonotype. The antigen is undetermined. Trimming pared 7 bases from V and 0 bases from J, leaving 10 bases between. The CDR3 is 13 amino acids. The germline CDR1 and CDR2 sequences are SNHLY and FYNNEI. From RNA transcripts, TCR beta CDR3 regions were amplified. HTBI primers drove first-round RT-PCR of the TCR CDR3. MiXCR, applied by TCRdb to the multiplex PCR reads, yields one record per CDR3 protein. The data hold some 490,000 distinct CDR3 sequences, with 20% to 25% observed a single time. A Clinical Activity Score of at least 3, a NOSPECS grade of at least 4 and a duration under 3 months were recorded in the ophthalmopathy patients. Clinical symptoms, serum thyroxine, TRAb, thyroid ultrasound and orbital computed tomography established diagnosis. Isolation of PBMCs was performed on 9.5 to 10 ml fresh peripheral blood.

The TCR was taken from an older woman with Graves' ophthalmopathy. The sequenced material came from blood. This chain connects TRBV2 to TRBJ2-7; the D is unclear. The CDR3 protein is CASTLDGSYEQYF. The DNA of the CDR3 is TGTGCCAGCACTTTGGACGGCTCCTACGAGCAGTACTTC.